Each of the 19 T cell receptor beta chains below was sequenced from the same sample in a study of blood T cell repertoires in COVID-19. Profiling relied on immunoSEQ multiplex PCR, and the TCRdb table lists in-frame clones only, not all of them. The sample records around 450,000 clones, 87% being singletons. The sequenced sample was PBMCs or T cells enriched from blood (not recorded which). These receptors all stem from a woman aged 18-29 years with acute COVID-19.

This rearrangement joins TRBV18 to TRBJ1-6; 7 nucleotides line up with TRBD1. From germline, CDR1 is KGHSH and CDR2 LQKENI. This CDR3 is built from 15 residues. The V gene end was trimmed by 5 bases and the J gene end by 10 bases; junction bases not matched to a gene: 11. The CDR3: CASSEETGTGSPLHF. The DNA of the CDR3 is TGTGCCAGCTCAGAAGAGACAGGGACCGGCTCACCCCTCCACTTT.

This sequence joins TRBV18 and TRBJ2-3; TRBD1 aligns across 8 bases. Germline lookup yields CDR1 KGHSH and CDR2 LQKENI. This CDR3 spans 15 amino acids. V was clipped by 2 bases and J by 6 bases; unmatched bases: 7. The CDR3 loop reads CASSPLRQGLDTQYF. CDR3 coding DNA: TGTGCCAGCTCACCATTGAGACAGGGGTTGGATACGCAGTATTTT.

This clone turned up a few times. V gene TRBV20-1 combines with J gene TRBJ2-7; the D gene is possibly TRBD2 (6 bases). CDR1 DFQATT and CDR2 SNEGSKA come from the germline V gene (reference sequence). Trimming took 5 bases from V and 3 from J, leaving 8 bases between them. There are 11 residues in the CDR3. Here the CDR3 reads CSAGGVYEQYF. The CDR3 nucleotides read TGCAGTGCTGGCGGGGTCTACGAGCAGTACTTC.

J is TRBJ1-4 and V is TRBV9, with D tentatively TRBD1 (6 bases). Trimming pared 2 bases from V and 7 bases from J, leaving 12 bases between. The CDR3 extends over 14 amino acids. Looked up from germline, CDR1 is SGDLS and CDR2 is YYNGEE. CDR3 protein: CASSVRDTGEKLFF. The CDR3 DNA sequence: TGTGCCAGCAGCGTTAGGGACACCGGTGAAAAACTGTTTTTT.

This chain connects TRBV6-5 to TRBJ2-2; TRBD1 matches at 7 bases. The CDR3 is 14 residues long. The ends lost 6 bases at V and 3 bases at J; junction bases unmatched: 4. Germline CDR1 is MNHEY and CDR2 is SVGAGI. For the CDR3, the DNA is TGTGCCAGCAGACTAGACAGGGACACCGGGGAGCTGTTTTTT. It encodes CASRLDRDTGELFF.

The V call is TRBV5-1, the J call TRBJ1-3; D is ambiguous. V was clipped by 6 bases and J by 0 bases, with 10 bases between them. In germline, CDR1 is SGHRS, CDR2 YFSETQ. The CDR3 totals 14 residues. This chain's CDR3 is CASTEDPSGNTIYF. In nucleotides, the CDR3 is TGCGCCAGCACGGAGGACCCCTCTGGAAACACCATATATTTT.

In regard to this clone: Other nucleotide sequences in the sample specify the same CDR3. The chain combines TRBV12-3 or TRBV12-4 with TRBJ1-5, with TRBD1 as a possible D gene (5 bases). Trimming took 3 bases from V and 4 from J, leaving 7 bases between them. The length of the CDR3 is 13 residues. The CDR3 sequence is CASSLGQNQPQHF. The DNA of the CDR3 is TGTGCCAGCAGTTTGGGGCAGAATCAGCCCCAGCATTTT.

The chain recombines TRBV18 with TRBJ1-6; 9 bases align to TRBD1. Germline V gene data show CDR1 as KGHSH and CDR2 as LQKENI. With V trimmed by 2 bases and J by 15 bases, 5 bases remained unmatched. The CDR3 is 13 residues long. The CDR3 bases are TGTGCCAGCTCACCAGGGACAGGGCGTAACCTCCACTTT. This translates into CASSPGTGRNLHF.

The chain has TRBV18 and TRBJ2-7; 13 bases align to TRBD2. There are 17 residues in the CDR3. V was pared by 6 bases and J by 2 bases, with 10 bases of the junction left unmatched. Germline CDR1 KGHSH, CDR2 LQKENI. The CDR3 here is CASSPGLAGVFPYEQYF. The CDR3 coding sequence is TGTGCCAGCTCCCCTGGACTAGCGGGAGTATTCCCCTACGAGCAGTACTTC. Drawing the rest from reference TRBV18 and TRBJ2-7, the complete variable domain is NAGVMQNPRHLVRRRGQEARLRCSPMKGHSHVYWYRQLPEEGLKFMVYLQKENIIDESGMPKERFSAEFPKEGPSILRIQQVVRGDSAAYFCASSPGLAGVFPYEQYFGPGTRLTVT.

CDR3 in DNA: TGTGCCAGCTCACCATCGGACATATGGCCTACTAATGGCCAGGCAGGGTCCTACGAGCAGTACTTC. This gives the protein CASSPSDIWPTNGQAGSYEQYF. The chain couples TRBV18 to TRBJ2-7, with a weak D call TRBD1 (5 bases). CDR1 KGHSH and CDR2 LQKENI come from the germline V gene. V gave up 2 bases and J gave up 1 base, with 33 bases separating them. The CDR3 spans 22 residues.

This clone was seen more than once but under ten times. The gene calls are TRBV5-1 and TRBJ1-6, with D possibly TRBD1 on 5 matching bases. There are 15 residues in the CDR3. Trimming removed 0 bases at V and 7 bases at J, with 11 bases between. Germline-derived CDR1 and CDR2 are SGHRS and YFSETQ. CDR3 coding DNA: TGCGCCAGCAGCTTGGCCCCGACAGAGAATTCACCCCTCCACTTT. Its translation is CASSLAPTENSPLHF.

This chain joins TRBV19 and TRBJ1-2; D possibly corresponds to TRBD1 (5 bases). The CDR3 contains 15 residues. Germline lookup yields CDR1 LNHDA and CDR2 SQIVND (reference sequence). V dropped 4 bases and J dropped 5 bases, with 17 bases sitting between them. The CDR3 loop reads CASSTHGVQGYGYTF. CDR3 nucleotide sequence: TGTGCCAGTAGTACACATGGGGTGCAGGGATATGGCTACACCTTC.

The chain links TRBV12-3 or TRBV12-4 to TRBJ1-2; D remains unclear. Trimming stripped 8 bases from V and 4 bases from J, with 8 bases between. This CDR3 comprises 11 residues. Here the CDR3 DNA reads TGTGCCAGCGACACCGGCTATGGCTACACCTTC. This translates into CASDTGYGYTF.

This rearrangement joins TRBV4-1 to TRBJ2-7; 8 nucleotides line up with TRBD1. Trimming took 4 bases from V and 2 from J; bases not matched to a gene: 13. The CDR3 runs to 17 residues. Germline-derived CDR1 and CDR2 are MGHRA and YSYEKL. The CDR3 DNA is TGCGCCAGCAGCCCCCAAGATCACAGCAGGGGGCCCTACGAGCAGTACTTC. Protein: CASSPQDHSRGPYEQYF.

The V and J genes are TRBV7-2 and TRBJ2-2; a possible D gene is TRBD2 (5 bases). This CDR3 is built from 15 residues. Germline values: CDR1 SGHTA, CDR2 FQGNSA. V lost 2 bases and J 7 bases, leaving 14 bases between the germline ends. The CDR3 DNA sequence: TGTGCCAGCAGCTTAAGCAGCGGAGAGCACGGGGAGCTGTTTTTT. Amino acid sequence: CASSLSSGEHGELFF.

V usage is TRBV28 and J usage is TRBJ2-6; the D is unclear. This CDR3 has 16 amino acids. Per germline, CDR1 MDHEN and CDR2 SYDVKM. V dropped 5 bases and J dropped 2 bases, with 13 bases sitting between them. The CDR3 spells CASSNTNEAGANVLTF. CDR3 nucleotides: TGTGCCAGCAGTAACACGAACGAGGCTGGGGCCAACGTCCTGACTTTC.

V and J are TRBV7-6 and TRBJ2-2, with 11 bases fitting TRBD2. Germline V gene sequence: CDR1 SGHVS, CDR2 FNYEAQ. The CDR3 totals 16 residues. The J segment lost 7 bases and the V segment lost 6 bases, leaving 10 bases of the junction unmatched. The CDR3 reads CASRGQLAGEGGELFF. CDR3 sequence (DNA): TGTGCCAGCAGGGGACAACTAGCGGGAGAAGGCGGGGAGCTGTTTTTT.

The J gene is TRBJ2-5, the V gene TRBV4-1, with D possibly TRBD2 on 5 matching bases. V lost 1 base to trimming and J lost 9 bases, with 12 bases between them. The CDR3 is 13 residues long. CDR1 MGHRA and CDR2 YSYEKL come from the germline V gene. CDR3 sequence: CASSQGEGTAQYF. The CDR3 bases are TGCGCCAGCAGCCAAGGCGAGGGAACGGCCCAGTACTTC.

In the case of this clone: Other DNA sequences in the same sample also yield this CDR3. The chain uses TRBV19 and TRBJ2-7; 9 bases are shared with TRBD1. The CDR3 is 15 amino acids. Germline V gene data show CDR1 as LNHDA and CDR2 as SQIVND (reference sequence). V gave up 5 bases and J gave up 4 bases; unmatched junction bases: 9. This CDR3 reads CASSSGTGNPYEQYF. The CDR3 DNA reads TGTGCCAGTAGTTCCGGGACAGGGAACCCATACGAGCAGTACTTC.